This is a list of T cell receptor beta chains from one sample in a study of blood T cell repertoires in COVID-19. Profiling relied on immunoSEQ multiplex PCR, and the TCRdb table lists in-frame clones only, not all of them. In the table there are roughly 80,000 clones, over 75% of which are singletons. Sequenced: peripheral blood. These receptors all stem from a human donor in a cohort sampled during active COVID-19. Each CDR3 is given with its conserved first and last residue. Fields, in order: clone size, J gene, V gene, CDR3 protein. Size tells how often a clone was seen (once, few, many) or the class of an expanded clone, and some rows leave it out.

abundance: .
j_gene: TRBJ2-5
v_gene: TRBV18
CDR3aa: CASSPNVGGGETQYF

abundance: .
j_gene: TRBJ1-4
v_gene: TRBV5-5
CDR3aa: CASSLGTGWTNEKLFF

abundance: .
j_gene: TRBJ1-2
v_gene: TRBV5-4
CDR3aa: CASSLGDRGNGGYTF

abundance: few
j_gene: TRBJ2-7
v_gene: TRBV5-1
CDR3aa: CASSSQTGIGEQYF

abundance: .
j_gene: TRBJ1-1
v_gene: TRBV5-1
CDR3aa: CASSLGDRATEAFF

abundance: .
j_gene: TRBJ1-1
v_gene: TRBV27
CDR3aa: CASLGQMNTEAFF

abundance: .
j_gene: TRBJ2-7
v_gene: TRBV13
CDR3aa: CASSGQEAYEQYF

abundance: few
j_gene: TRBJ1-2
v_gene: TRBV2
CDR3aa: CASSQNYGYTF

abundance: .
j_gene: TRBJ2-5
v_gene: TRBV2
CDR3aa: CASRLGLAGGRETQYF

abundance: .
j_gene: TRBJ1-1
v_gene: TRBV30
CDR3aa: CAWSVNRGTEAFF

abundance: few
j_gene: TRBJ2-7
v_gene: TRBV5-1
CDR3aa: CASSFQGASEQYF

abundance: few
j_gene: TRBJ1-1
v_gene: TRBV2
CDR3aa: CASREVGTANTEAFF

abundance: .
j_gene: TRBJ1-6
v_gene: TRBV28
CDR3aa: CASSFFSPGTGENSPLHF

abundance: .
j_gene: TRBJ2-5
v_gene: TRBV5-1
CDR3aa: CASSLGVGTSGTETQYF

abundance: .
j_gene: TRBJ2-1
v_gene: TRBV11-2
CDR3aa: CASSRLVGTVYNEQFF

abundance: .
j_gene: TRBJ2-3
v_gene: TRBV25-1
CDR3aa: CASSVAGDSTDTQYF

abundance: .
j_gene: TRBJ2-7
v_gene: TRBV11-2
CDR3aa: CASSMDRSVDEQYF

abundance: .
j_gene: TRBJ2-5
v_gene: TRBV5-1
CDR3aa: CTSSFGGETQYF

abundance: .
j_gene: TRBJ2-5
v_gene: TRBV9
CDR3aa: CASSVRGAEETQYF

abundance: .
j_gene: TRBJ1-6
v_gene: TRBV19
CDR3aa: CASSDRQGGNSPLHF

abundance: .
j_gene: TRBJ2-7
v_gene: TRBV6-2/TRBV6-3
CDR3aa: CASSARQGTSYEQYF

abundance: .
j_gene: TRBJ1-3
v_gene: TRBV6-6
CDR3aa: CASSYNGPPGNTIYF

abundance: .
j_gene: TRBJ1-1
v_gene: TRBV11-2
CDR3aa: CASSLDRPTGVNTEAFF

abundance: .
j_gene: TRBJ1-6
v_gene: TRBV7-3
CDR3aa: CASSQSGTGNSPLHF

abundance: .
j_gene: TRBJ2-3
v_gene: TRBV2
CDR3aa: CASKGAGDTQYF

abundance: .
j_gene: TRBJ1-5
v_gene: TRBV2
CDR3aa: CASRQGQQPQHF

abundance: .
j_gene: TRBJ1-4
v_gene: TRBV5-4
CDR3aa: CASSKQGAEEKLFF

abundance: .
j_gene: TRBJ1-5
v_gene: TRBV19
CDR3aa: CASRYSNQPQHF

abundance: .
j_gene: TRBJ1-1
v_gene: TRBV9
CDR3aa: CASSALWANTEAFF

abundance: .
j_gene: TRBJ2-7
v_gene: TRBV18
CDR3aa: CASSRAPDMTYEQYF

abundance: once
j_gene: TRBJ2-7
v_gene: TRBV5-8
CDR3aa: CASSRRQGSTYEQYF

abundance: .
j_gene: TRBJ2-1
v_gene: TRBV5-1
CDR3aa: CASSSGTGGIEQFF

abundance: .
j_gene: TRBJ2-4
v_gene: TRBV7-2
CDR3aa: CASSAPRGQAKNIQYF

abundance: .
j_gene: TRBJ1-2
v_gene: TRBV6-1
CDR3aa: CASSEISGGYGYTF

abundance: .
j_gene: TRBJ1-6
v_gene: TRBV5-6
CDR3aa: CASSLGSAGPGYSPLHF

abundance: few
j_gene: TRBJ1-3
v_gene: TRBV18
CDR3aa: CASSPITGDGNTIYF

abundance: .
j_gene: TRBJ2-5
v_gene: TRBV5-1
CDR3aa: CASSLSGPGTETQYF

abundance: .
j_gene: TRBJ1-1
v_gene: TRBV7-9
CDR3aa: CASSWDNWMIEAFF

abundance: .
j_gene: TRBJ2-6
v_gene: TRBV7-2
CDR3aa: CASKPGVGANVLTF

abundance: few
j_gene: TRBJ1-5
v_gene: TRBV7-2
CDR3aa: CASSFGLDQPQHF

abundance: .
j_gene: TRBJ1-2
v_gene: TRBV30
CDR3aa: CAWTEGQNYGYTF

abundance: .
j_gene: TRBJ2-7
v_gene: TRBV21-1
CDR3aa: CASSNRVYEQYF

abundance: .
j_gene: TRBJ2-7
v_gene: TRBV6-2/TRBV6-3
CDR3aa: CASSLQGYEQYF

abundance: medium-sized
j_gene: TRBJ2-7
v_gene: TRBV5-1
CDR3aa: CASSPWGGDYEQYF